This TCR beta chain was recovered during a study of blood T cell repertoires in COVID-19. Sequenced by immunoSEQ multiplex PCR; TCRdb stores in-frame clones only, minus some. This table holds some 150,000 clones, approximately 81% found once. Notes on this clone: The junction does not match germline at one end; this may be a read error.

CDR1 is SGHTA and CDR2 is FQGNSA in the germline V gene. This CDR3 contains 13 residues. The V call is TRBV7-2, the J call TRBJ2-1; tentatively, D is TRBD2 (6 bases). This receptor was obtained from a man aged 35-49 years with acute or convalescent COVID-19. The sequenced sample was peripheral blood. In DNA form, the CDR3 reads TGTGCCAGCAGCTTAGGTGGAGCGGGCCCCGGTCTCTTC. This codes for CASSLGGAGPGLF.